Listed here are 8 T cell receptor beta chains from one sample, sequenced in a study of blood T cells in healthy people across ages. A second PCR, run for 7 to 11 cycles, used a sample-barcoded 5' primer plus a J-beta primer mix. TCRdb fed the 5' RACE reads into MiXCR, producing one record per CDR3 protein. The sample has approximately 780,000 distinct CDR3 sequences, about a quarter seen once. These records were also assigned to another study, of T cells of mothers and their children.

Sequencing was performed on blood. These receptors were collected from a boy younger than 18 in good health.

The genes are TRBV7-8 and TRBJ2-5; TRBD1 agrees at 11 bases. Losses at the gene ends were 5 bases for V and 9 bases for J; bases not matched to a gene: 11. Per the germline V gene, CDR1 is SGHVS and CDR2 is FQNEAQ. The length of the CDR3 is 15 residues. CDR3 sequence reads: CASSLGTGGVWAQYF. The CDR3 bases are TGTGCCAGCAGCCTCGGGACAGGGGGGGTCTGGGCCCAGTACTTC. Looking up the rest from reference TRBV7-8 and TRBJ2-5 gives the full variable domain: GAGVSQSPRYKVAKRGQDVALRCDPISGHVSLFWYQQALGQGPEFLTYFQNEAQLDKSGLPSDRFFAERPEGSVSTLKIQRTQQEDSAVYLCASSLGTGGVWAQYFGPGTRLLVL.

V gene TRBV7-9 combines with J gene TRBJ1-1, with 7 bases lining up with TRBD1. The CDR3 length is 13 residues. Germline CDR1 reads SEHNR; CDR2 reads FQNEAQ (reference sequence). Trimming cost V 4 bases and J 5 bases; bases outside gene matches: 4. The CDR3 nucleotides are TGTGCCAGCAGCTCCCCGGGACAGACTGAAGCTTTCTTT. Protein product: CASSSPGQTEAFF. Based on the CDR3 plus reference TRBV7-9 and TRBJ1-1, the full variable domain is DTGVSQNPRHKITKRGQNVTFRCDPISEHNRLYWYRQTLGQGPEFLTYFQNEAQLEKSRLLSDRFSAERPKGSFSTLEIQRTEQGDSAMYLCASSSPGQTEAFFGQGTRLTVV.

This clonotype has a handful of counts. The chain recombines TRBV7-9 with TRBJ2-2, with D perhaps given as TRBD1 or TRBD2 (5 bases each). Germline CDR1 reads SEHNR; CDR2 reads FQNEAQ (reference sequence). The CDR3 is made up of 17 amino acids. Trimming took off 9 bases at V and 2 bases at J, with 22 bases between the two ends. The DNA of the CDR3 is TGTGCCAGTCGGCCCCAAGGGGAGCGGCCAAACACCGGGGAGCTGTTTTTT. This encodes CASRPQGERPNTGELFF.

The J gene is TRBJ2-5, the V gene TRBV3-1; D is possibly TRBD2 (5 bases). The CDR3 is 14 residues long. The germline CDR1 and CDR2 sequences are LGHDT and YNNKEL (reference sequence). V gave up 4 bases and J gave up 2 bases, with 11 bases separating them. Here the CDR3 DNA reads TGTGCCAGCAGCCGAAGAGCGGCGCAAGAGACCCAGTACTTC. Translating gives CASSRRAAQETQYF.

This clonotype was counted only a few times. The gene calls are TRBV2 and TRBJ2-1; TRBD2 aligns across 7 bases. After removal of 5 bases from V and 3 bases from J, the junction contained 10 bases not matched to a gene. The germline gives CDR1 SNHLY, CDR2 FYNNEI. The CDR3 loop spans 16 amino acids. The chain's CDR3 is CASSLGGGNGYNEQFF. The CDR3 DNA reads as TGTGCCAGCAGTTTGGGCGGGGGTAATGGCTACAATGAGCAGTTCTTC.

This clonotype appeared a few times. The chain joins TRBV12-3 or TRBV12-4 to TRBJ1-4; the D is unclear. The length of the CDR3 is 16 residues. V shed 6 bases and J shed 2 bases, with 16 bases lying between them. The CDR3 DNA reads as TGTGCCAGCAGCCCAAGATCTAGCGTCACTAATGAAAAACTGTTTTTT. Residues: CASSPRSSVTNEKLFF.

In the case of this clonotype: One end of the junction does not line up with germline, which may come from a read error. The chain uses TRBV4-1 and TRBJ1-5; 7 bases map to TRBD1. The CDR3 is 18 residues long. In germline, CDR1 is MGHRA, CDR2 YSYEKL. The CDR3 sequence is CASSLGQQLGGSNQPRHF. The DNA for the CDR3 is TGCGCCAGCAGTCTGGGACAGCAGTTGGGGGGTAGCAATCAGCCCCGGCATTTT.

The chain couples TRBV6-1 to TRBJ2-3; D is possibly TRBD1 or TRBD2 (5 bases each). The V gene lost 1 base and the J gene lost 2 bases, with 10 bases spanning the gap. The CDR3 consists of 15 residues. The V gene's germline CDR1 is MNHNS and CDR2 SASEGT. The DNA of the CDR3 is TGTGCCAGCAGTGAAGGGGGGTTCCACACAGATACGCAGTATTTT. Translated, it gives CASSEGGFHTDTQYF.